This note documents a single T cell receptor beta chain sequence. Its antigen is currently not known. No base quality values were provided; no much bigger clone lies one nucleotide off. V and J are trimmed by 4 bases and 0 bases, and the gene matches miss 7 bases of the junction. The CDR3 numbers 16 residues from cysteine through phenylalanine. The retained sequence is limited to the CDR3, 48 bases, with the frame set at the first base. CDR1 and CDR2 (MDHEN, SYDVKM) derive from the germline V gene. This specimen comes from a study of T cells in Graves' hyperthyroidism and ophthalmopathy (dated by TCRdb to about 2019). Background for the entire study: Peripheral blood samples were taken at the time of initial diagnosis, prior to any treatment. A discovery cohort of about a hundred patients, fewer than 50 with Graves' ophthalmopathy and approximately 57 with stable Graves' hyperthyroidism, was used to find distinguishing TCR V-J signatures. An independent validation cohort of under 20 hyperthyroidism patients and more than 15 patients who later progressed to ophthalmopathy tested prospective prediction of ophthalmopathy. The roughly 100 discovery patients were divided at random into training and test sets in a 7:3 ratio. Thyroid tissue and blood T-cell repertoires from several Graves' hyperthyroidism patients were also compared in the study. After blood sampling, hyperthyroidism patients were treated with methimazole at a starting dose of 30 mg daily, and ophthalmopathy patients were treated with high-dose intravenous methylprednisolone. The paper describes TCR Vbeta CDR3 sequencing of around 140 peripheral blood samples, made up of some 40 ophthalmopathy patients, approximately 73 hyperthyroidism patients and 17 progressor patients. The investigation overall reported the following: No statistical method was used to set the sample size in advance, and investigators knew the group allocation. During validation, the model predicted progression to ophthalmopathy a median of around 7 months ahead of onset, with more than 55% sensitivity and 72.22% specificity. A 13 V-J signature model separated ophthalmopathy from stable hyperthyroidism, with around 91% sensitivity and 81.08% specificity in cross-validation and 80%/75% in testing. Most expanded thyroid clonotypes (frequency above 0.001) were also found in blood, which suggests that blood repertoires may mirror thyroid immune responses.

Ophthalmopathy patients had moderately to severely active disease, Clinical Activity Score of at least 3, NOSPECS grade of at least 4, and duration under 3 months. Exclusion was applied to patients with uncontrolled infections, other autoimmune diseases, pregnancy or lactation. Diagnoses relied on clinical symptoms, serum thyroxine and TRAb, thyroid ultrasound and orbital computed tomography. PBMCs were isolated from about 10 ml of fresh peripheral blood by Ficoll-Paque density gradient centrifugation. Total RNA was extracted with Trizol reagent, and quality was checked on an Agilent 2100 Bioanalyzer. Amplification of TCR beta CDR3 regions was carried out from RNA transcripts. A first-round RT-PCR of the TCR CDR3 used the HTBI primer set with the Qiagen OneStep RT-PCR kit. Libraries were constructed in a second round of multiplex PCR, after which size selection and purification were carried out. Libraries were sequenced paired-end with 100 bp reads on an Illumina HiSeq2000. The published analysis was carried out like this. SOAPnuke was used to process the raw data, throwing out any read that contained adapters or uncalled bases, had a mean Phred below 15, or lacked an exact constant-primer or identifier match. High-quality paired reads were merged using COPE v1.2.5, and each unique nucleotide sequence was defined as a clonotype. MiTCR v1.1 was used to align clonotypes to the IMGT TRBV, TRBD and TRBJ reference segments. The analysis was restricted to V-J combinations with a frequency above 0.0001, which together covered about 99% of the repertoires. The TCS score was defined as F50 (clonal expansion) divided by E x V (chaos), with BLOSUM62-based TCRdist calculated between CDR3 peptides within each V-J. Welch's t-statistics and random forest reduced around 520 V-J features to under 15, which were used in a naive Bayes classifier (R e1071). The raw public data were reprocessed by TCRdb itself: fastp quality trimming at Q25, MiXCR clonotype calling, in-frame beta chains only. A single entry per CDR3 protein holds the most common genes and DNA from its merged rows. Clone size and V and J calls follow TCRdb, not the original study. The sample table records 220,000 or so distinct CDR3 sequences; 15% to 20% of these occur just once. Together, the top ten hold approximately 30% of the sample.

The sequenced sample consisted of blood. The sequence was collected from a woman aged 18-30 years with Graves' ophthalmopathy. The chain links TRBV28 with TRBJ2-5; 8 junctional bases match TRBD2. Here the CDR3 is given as CASSSPGGTDQETQYF. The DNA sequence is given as TGTGCCAGCAGTTCCCCGGGGGGGACCGACCAAGAGACCCAGTACTTC. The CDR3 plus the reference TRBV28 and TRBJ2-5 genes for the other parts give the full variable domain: DVKVTQSSRYLVKRTGEKVFLECVQDMDHENMFWYRQDPGLGLRLIYFSYDVKMKEKGDIPEGYSVSREKKERFSLILESASTNQTSMYLCASSSPGGTDQETQYFGPGTRLLVL.